Sequencing of this T cell receptor (beta chain) was carried out in a study of control samples from healthy donors and cancer patients. V lost 4 bases to trimming and J lost 2 bases; unmatched junction nucleotides: 14. The CDR3 spans 18 residues. Germline-derived CDR1 and CDR2 are ENHRY and SYGVKD. The table came from immunoSEQ multiplex PCR; TCRdb's copy has only in-frame clones and leaves some out. Here the sample spans under 200,000 clones, about 94% being singletons. Sequencing input: PBMCs. The sequence was obtained from a man in his fifties or sixties with colorectal cancer. V gene TRBV10-3 combines with J gene TRBJ2-3; 8 bases map to TRBD2. The CDR3 DNA follows: TGTGCCATCAGTGGACCCCCGCAGGGCGGGGGGACCACAGATACGCAGTATTTT. Encoded protein: CAISGPPQGGGTTDTQYF.